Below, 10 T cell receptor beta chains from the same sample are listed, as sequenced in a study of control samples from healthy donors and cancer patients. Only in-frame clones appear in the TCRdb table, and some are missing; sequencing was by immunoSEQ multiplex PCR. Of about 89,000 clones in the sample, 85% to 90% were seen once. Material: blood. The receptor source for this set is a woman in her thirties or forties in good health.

The CDR3 nucleotides are TGTGCCAGCAGCTCCGGACCTGTGGCTGGAAACACCATATATTTT. Amino acids: CASSSGPVAGNTIYF. The chain is built from TRBV5-6 and TRBJ1-3; no clear D gene. V dropped 3 bases and J dropped 2 bases, with 12 bases sitting between them. Germline lookup yields CDR1 SGHDT and CDR2 YYEEEE. The CDR3 spans 15 residues.

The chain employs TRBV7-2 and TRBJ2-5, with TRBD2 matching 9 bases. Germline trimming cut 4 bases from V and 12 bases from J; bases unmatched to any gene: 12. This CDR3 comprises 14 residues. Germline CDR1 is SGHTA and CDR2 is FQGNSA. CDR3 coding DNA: TGTGCCAGCAGCTCCTTGAATAGCGGGGGAAGAAAGTACTTC. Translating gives CASSSLNSGGRKYF.

The CDR3 coding sequence is TGTGCCAGCACCCCATGGGCGGGGTACAATGAGCAGTTCTTC. Translated: CASTPWAGYNEQFF. The rearrangement links TRBV9 to TRBJ2-1; D is perhaps TRBD2 (6 bases). The germline gives CDR1 SGDLS, CDR2 YYNGEE. The CDR3 spans 14 residues. Between the trimmed V and J ends, which lost 6 bases and 4 bases, there was a span of 14 bases.

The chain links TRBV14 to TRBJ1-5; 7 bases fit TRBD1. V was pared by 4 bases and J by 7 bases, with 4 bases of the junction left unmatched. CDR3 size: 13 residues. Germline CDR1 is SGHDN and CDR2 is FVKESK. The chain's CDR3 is CASSRLQGQPQHF. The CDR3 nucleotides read TGTGCCAGCAGCCGCCTACAGGGGCAGCCCCAGCATTTT.

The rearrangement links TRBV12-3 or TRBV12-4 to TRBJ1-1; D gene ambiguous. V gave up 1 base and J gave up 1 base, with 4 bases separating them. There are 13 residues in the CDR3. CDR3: CASSLDENTEAFF. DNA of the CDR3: TGTGCCAGCAGTTTAGATGAGAACACTGAAGCTTTCTTT.

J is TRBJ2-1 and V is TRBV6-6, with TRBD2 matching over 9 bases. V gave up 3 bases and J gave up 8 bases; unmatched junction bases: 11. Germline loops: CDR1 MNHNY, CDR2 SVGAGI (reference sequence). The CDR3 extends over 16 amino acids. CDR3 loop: CASSYQSGGPGHEQFF. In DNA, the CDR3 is TGTGCCAGCAGTTATCAGAGCGGGGGGCCCGGCCATGAGCAGTTCTTC.

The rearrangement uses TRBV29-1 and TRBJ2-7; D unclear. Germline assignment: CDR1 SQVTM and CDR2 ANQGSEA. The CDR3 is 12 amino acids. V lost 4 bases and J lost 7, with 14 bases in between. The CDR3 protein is CSVGGISGEQYF. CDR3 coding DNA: TGCAGCGTTGGGGGAATTAGTGGAGAGCAGTACTTC.

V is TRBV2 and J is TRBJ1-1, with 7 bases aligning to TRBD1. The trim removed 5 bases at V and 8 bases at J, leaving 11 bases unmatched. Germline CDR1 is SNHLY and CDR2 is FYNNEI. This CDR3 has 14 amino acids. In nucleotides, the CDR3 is TGTGCCAGCAGTCGGGGTACAGGGGCACCCGAAGCTTTCTTT. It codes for CASSRGTGAPEAFF.

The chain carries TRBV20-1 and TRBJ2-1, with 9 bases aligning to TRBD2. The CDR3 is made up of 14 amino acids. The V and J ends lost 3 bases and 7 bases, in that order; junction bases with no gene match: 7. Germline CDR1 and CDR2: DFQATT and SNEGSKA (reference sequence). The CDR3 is CSASRAGGPNEQFF. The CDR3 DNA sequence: TGCAGTGCTAGTCGCGCGGGGGGGCCAAATGAGCAGTTCTTC.

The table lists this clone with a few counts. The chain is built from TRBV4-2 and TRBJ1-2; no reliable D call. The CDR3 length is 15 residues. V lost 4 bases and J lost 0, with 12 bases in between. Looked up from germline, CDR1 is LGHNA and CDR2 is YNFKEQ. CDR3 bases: TGTGCCAGCAGCCCAGGTACACCTTCTAACTATGGCTACACCTTC. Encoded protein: CASSPGTPSNYGYTF.